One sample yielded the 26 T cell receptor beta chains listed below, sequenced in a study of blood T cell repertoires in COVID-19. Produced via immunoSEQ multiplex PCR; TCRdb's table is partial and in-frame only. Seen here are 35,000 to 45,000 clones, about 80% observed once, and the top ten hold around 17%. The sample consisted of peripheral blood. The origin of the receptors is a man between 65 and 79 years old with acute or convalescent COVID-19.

The CDR3 DNA follows: TGCGCCAGCAGCTTGGGAGGGGAAAAACTGTTTTTT. Translating gives CASSLGGEKLFF. This chain uses TRBV5-1 with TRBJ1-4; D unclear. Germline-derived CDR1 and CDR2 are SGHRS and YFSETQ. This CDR3 spans 12 amino acids. V was pared by 0 bases and J by 8 bases, with 5 bases between. The whole variable domain, remainder taken from reference TRBV5-1 and TRBJ1-4, is KAGVTQTPRYLIKTRGQQVTLSCSPISGHRSVSWYQQTPGQGLQFLFEYFSETQRNKGNFPGRFSGRQFSNSRSEMNVSTLELGDSALYLCASSLGGEKLFFGSGTQLSVL.

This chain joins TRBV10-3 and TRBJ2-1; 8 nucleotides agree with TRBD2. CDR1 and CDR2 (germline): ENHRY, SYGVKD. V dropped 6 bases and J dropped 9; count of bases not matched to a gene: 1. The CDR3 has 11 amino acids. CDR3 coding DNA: TGTGCCATCAGCCGGGGGGGTGAGCAGTTCTTC. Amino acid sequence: CAISRGGEQFF.

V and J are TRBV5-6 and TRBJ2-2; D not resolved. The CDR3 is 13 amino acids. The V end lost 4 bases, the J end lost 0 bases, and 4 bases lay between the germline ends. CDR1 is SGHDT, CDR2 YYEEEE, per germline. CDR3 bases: TGTGCCAGCAGCCCTGCGAACACCGGGGAGCTGTTTTTT. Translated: CASSPANTGELFF. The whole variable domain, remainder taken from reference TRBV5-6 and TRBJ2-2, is DAGVTQSPTHLIKTRGQQVTLRCSPKSGHDTVSWYQQALGQGPQFIFQYYEEEERQRGNFPDRFSGHQFPNYSSELNVNALLLGDSALYLCASSPANTGELFFGEGSRLTVL.

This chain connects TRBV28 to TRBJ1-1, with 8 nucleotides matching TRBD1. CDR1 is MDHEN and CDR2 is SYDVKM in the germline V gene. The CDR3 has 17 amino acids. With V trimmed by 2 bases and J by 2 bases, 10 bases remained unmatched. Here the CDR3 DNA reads TGTGCCAGCAGTTTAGGCGGCAGGGGGCGCTTCAACACTGAAGCTTTCTTT. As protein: CASSLGGRGRFNTEAFF.

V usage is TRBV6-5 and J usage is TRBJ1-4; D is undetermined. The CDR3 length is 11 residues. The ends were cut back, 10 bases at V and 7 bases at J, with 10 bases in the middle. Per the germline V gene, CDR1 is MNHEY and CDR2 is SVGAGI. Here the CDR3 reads CAIPRSEKLFF. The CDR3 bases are TGTGCCATCCCGAGGAGTGAAAAACTGTTTTTT.

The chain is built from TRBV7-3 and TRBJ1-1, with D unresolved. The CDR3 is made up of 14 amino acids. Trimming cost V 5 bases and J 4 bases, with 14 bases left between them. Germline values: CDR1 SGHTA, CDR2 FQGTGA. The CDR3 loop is CASSLGRPGTEAFF. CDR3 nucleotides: TGTGCCAGCAGCCTGGGTCGTCCGGGCACTGAAGCTTTCTTT.

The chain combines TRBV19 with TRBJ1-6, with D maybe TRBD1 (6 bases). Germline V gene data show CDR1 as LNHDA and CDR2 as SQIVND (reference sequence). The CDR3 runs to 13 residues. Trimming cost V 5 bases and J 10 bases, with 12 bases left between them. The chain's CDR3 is CASSRQGWSPLHF. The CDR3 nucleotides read TGTGCCAGTAGTCGTCAGGGGTGGTCACCCCTCCACTTT.

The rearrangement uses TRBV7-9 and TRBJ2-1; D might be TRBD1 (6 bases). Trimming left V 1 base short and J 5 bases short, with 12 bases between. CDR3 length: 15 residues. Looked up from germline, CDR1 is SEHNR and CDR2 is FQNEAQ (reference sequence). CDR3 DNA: TGTGCCAGCAGCTTAGTGACAGGTTCTCACAATGAGCAGTTCTTC. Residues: CASSLVTGSHNEQFF.

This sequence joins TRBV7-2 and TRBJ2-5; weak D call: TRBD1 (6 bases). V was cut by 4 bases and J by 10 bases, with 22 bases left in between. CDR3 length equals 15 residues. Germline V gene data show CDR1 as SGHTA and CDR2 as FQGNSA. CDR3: CASSSRQAALSDQYF. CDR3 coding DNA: TGTGCCAGCAGCTCCCGACAGGCCGCCCTAAGTGACCAGTACTTC.

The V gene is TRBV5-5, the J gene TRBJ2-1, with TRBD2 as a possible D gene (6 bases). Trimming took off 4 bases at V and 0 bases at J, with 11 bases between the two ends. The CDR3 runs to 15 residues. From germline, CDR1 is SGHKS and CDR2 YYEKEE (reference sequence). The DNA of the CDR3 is TGTGCCAGCAGCGGGACTGGGAGCTCCTACAATGAGCAGTTCTTC. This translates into CASSGTGSSYNEQFF.

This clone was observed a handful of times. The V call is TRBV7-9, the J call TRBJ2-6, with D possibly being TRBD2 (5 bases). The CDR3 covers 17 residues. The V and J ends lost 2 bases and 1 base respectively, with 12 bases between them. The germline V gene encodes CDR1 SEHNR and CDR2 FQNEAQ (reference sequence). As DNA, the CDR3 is TGTGCCAGCAGCTTATTCGGCCGGGATTCTGGGGCCAACGTCCTGACTTTC. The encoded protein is CASSLFGRDSGANVLTF.

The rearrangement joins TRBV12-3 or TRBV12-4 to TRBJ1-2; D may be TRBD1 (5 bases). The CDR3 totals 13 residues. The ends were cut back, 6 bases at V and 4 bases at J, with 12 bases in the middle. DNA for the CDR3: TGTGCCAGCAGCCTGGGGCGAAGCTATGGCTACACCTTC. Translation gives CASSLGRSYGYTF.

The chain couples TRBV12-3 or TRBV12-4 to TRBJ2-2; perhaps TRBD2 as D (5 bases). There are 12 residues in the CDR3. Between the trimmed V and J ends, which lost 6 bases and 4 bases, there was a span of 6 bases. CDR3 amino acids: CASSRGTGELFF. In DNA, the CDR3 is TGTGCCAGCAGCCGGGGCACCGGGGAGCTGTTTTTT.

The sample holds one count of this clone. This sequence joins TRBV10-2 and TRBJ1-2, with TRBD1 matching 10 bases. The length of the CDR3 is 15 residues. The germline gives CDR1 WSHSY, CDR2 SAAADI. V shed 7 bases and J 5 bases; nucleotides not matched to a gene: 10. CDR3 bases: TGCGCCAGCATCGACCCTGGGACAGGGGTATATGGCTACACCTTC. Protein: CASIDPGTGVYGYTF.

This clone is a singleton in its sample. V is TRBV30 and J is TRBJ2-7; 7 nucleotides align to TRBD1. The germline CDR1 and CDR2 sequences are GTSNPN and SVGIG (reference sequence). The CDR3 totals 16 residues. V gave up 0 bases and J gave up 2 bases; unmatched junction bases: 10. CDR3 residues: CAWSVPHRDRAYEQYF. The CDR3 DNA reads TGTGCCTGGAGTGTTCCCCACCGGGACAGAGCCTACGAGCAGTACTTC.

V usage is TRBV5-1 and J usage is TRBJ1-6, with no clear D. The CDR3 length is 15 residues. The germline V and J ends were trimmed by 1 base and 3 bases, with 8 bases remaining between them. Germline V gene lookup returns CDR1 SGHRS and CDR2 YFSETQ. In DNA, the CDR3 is TGCGCCAGCAGCTTGAGGCAGGACTATAATTCACCCCTCCACTTT. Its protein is CASSLRQDYNSPLHF.

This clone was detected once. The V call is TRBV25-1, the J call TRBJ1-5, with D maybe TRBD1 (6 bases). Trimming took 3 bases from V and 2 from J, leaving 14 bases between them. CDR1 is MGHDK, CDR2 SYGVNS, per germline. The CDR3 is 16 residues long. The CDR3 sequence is CASSDPRTERNQPQHF. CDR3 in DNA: TGTGCCAGCAGTGATCCCCGGACAGAACGCAATCAGCCCCAGCATTTT.

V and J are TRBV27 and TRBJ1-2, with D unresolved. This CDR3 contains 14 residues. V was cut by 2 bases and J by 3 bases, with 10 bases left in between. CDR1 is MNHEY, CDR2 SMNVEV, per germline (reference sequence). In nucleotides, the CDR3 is TGTGCCAGCAGTTTAGCGGGCGCCCACTATGGCTACACCTTC. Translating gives CASSLAGAHYGYTF.

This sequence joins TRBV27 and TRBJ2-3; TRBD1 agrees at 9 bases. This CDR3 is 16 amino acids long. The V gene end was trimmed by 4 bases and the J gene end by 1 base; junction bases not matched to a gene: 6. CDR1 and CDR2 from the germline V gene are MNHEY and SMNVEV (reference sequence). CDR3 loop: CASSSRTGEGTDTQYF. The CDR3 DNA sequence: TGTGCCAGCAGTTCCCGGACAGGGGAGGGCACAGATACGCAGTATTTT.

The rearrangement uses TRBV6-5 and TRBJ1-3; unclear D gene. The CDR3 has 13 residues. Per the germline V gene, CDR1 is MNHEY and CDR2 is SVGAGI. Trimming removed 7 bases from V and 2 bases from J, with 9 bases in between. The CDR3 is CASIGHTGNTIYF. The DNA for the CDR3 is TGTGCCAGCATTGGGCATACTGGAAACACCATATATTTT.

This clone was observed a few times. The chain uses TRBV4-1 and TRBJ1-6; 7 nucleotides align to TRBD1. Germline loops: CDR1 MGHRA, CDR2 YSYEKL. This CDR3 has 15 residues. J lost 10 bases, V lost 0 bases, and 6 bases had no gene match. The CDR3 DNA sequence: TGCGCCAGCAGCCAAGATCTACAGGGGTGGTCACCCCTCCACTTT. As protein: CASSQDLQGWSPLHF.

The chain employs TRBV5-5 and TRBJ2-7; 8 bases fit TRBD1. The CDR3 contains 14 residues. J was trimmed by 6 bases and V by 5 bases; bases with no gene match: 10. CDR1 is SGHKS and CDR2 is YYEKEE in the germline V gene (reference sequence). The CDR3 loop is CASRARQGIGEQYF. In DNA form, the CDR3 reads TGTGCCAGCAGAGCGAGACAGGGGATTGGCGAGCAGTACTTC.

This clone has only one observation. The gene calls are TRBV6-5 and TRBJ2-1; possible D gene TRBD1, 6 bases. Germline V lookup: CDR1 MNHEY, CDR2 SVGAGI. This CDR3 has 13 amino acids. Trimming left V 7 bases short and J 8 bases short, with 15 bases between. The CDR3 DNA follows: TGTGCCAGCAAATATGGGGGCCTGGATGAGCAGTTCTTC. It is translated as CASKYGGLDEQFF.

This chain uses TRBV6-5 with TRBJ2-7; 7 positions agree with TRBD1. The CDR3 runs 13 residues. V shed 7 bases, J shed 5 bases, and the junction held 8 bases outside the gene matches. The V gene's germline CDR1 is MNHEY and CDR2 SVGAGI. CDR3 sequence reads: CASNKQGSNEQYF. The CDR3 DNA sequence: TGTGCCAGCAACAAACAGGGGAGTAACGAGCAGTACTTC.

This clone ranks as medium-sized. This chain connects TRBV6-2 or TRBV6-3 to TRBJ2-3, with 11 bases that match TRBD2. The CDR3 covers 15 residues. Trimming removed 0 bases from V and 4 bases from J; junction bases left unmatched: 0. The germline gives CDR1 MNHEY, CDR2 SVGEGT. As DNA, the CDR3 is TGTGCCAGCAGTTACTCGACTAGCGGGGCAGATACGCAGTATTTT. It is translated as CASSYSTSGADTQYF.

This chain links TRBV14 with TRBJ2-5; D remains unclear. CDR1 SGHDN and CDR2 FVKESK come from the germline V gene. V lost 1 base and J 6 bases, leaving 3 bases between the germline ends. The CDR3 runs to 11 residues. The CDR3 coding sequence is TGTGCCAGCAGCCAAGCCAAGACCCAGTACTTC. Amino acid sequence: CASSQAKTQYF.